The count of the clone carrying this T cell receptor (beta chain) is one. What it binds is not known. TCRdb used MiXCR to reprocess the 5' RACE reads, holding one entry per CDR3 protein. The sample consists of about 330,000 distinct CDR3 sequences, roughly 8.6% of them appearing once. After removal of 5 bases from V and 9 bases from J, the junction contained 11 bases not matched to a gene. CDR3 length: 15 residues. Germline assignment: CDR1 MNHEY and CDR2 SVGAGI. This sample stems from a study of T cells after yellow fever vaccination. Study overall: Fractions of low cell number were prepared using SMART-Seq v4 Ultra Low Input.

General study results and limits: Booster samples showed a return of most primary-vaccination clones (roughly 96% CD4, 88% CD8). A weaker but faster secondary response was observed, peaking on day 5 versus 15. The appearance of a small share of clonotypes in both CD4 and CD8 compartments was observed.

The receptor was derived from a man aged 18 to 30 who received the YFV17D yellow fever vaccine. The chain is built from TRBV6-5 and TRBJ2-1, with 9 bases that match TRBD1. The material was PBMCs, obtained more than 35 days after the first yellow fever vaccination. CDR3 DNA: TGTGCCAGCAGTCATCTCGGGACAGGGATTGGTGAGCAGTTCTTC. This translates into CASSHLGTGIGEQFF.